The text below deals with one T cell receptor (beta chain). Data came from immunoSEQ multiplex PCR; TCRdb stores just in-frame clones and leaves some out. The data hold around 250,000 clones, with approximately 86% observed a single time. Germline CDR1 is SNHLY and CDR2 is FYNNEI. The V and J ends lost 5 bases and 2 bases respectively, with 9 bases between them. This CDR3 has 13 residues. The data belong to a study of blood T cell repertoires in COVID-19. This sequence joins TRBV2 and TRBJ1-2; a weak D match, TRBD1 (5 bases). This TCR was sampled from a man aged 35 to 55 with active or convalescent COVID-19. Sequenced sample: peripheral blood. As DNA, the CDR3 is TGTGCCAGCAGTTCGGGGGGAAACTATGGCTACACCTTC. Its translation: CASSSGGNYGYTF.